The rows below give T cell receptor beta chains drawn from one sample of a study of spatial heterogeneity in lung cancer. MiXCR was run by TCRdb on the 5' RACE reads, yielding one entry per CDR3 protein. The sample shows around 100,000 distinct CDR3 sequences, about a tenth of them seen only once. The input for sequencing was PBMCs, taken at follow-up. These receptor sequences come from a female donor with early-stage non-small cell lung cancer. CDR3s leave out the opening cysteine and the closing phenylalanine or tryptophan. The D gene is left open where the match is weak.

j_gene | v_gene | d_gene | CDR3aa
TRBJ2-3 | TRBV7-2 | TRBD2 | ASSPPGLGNTDTQY
TRBJ1-3 | TRBV3-1 | - | ASSQDSPNTIY
TRBJ1-2 | TRBV6-5 | - | ASSPSYGGYGYT
TRBJ2-1 | TRBV2 | TRBD2 | ASSSGSYNEQF
TRBJ2-1 | TRBV15 | - | ATSRQFSYLPADEQF
TRBJ2-1 | TRBV24-1 | - | ATLGAGAKPAPSHHYNEQF
TRBJ1-4 | TRBV5-1 | TRBD1 | ASSGGQGSTNEKLF
TRBJ2-5 | TRBV7-2 | - | ASSLEPLETQY
TRBJ1-2 | TRBV10-3 | - | AISGQQGTYGYT
TRBJ2-3 | TRBV14 | TRBD2 | ASSQDRRTRADTQY
TRBJ2-3 | TRBV29-1 | - | SVAPESTDTQY
TRBJ2-5 | TRBV6-6 | TRBD1 | ASSYWGLWTGGNQETQY
TRBJ2-6 | TRBV24-1 | TRBD1 | ATSDPRDRRPSGANVLT
TRBJ2-1 | TRBV29-1 | - | SVVYQLYNEQF
TRBJ2-5 | TRBV6-1 | - | ASSVGGNQETQY
TRBJ2-7 | TRBV27 | TRBD2 | ASSLRSGSTYEQY
TRBJ1-1 | TRBV6-2/TRBV6-3 | - | ASSYPGATEAF
TRBJ1-5 | TRBV10-2 | TRBD1 | ASSESTGQPQH
TRBJ2-1 | TRBV11-3 | TRBD2 | ASSLRASGSAQF
TRBJ2-1 | TRBV24-1 | TRBD1 | ATSDPGTGDYNEQF
TRBJ1-1 | TRBV7-8 | - | ASSPRGASTEAF
TRBJ1-6 | TRBV27 | - | ASSLHGSPLH
TRBJ2-7 | TRBV28 | TRBD1 | ASNAPGQGYEQY
TRBJ2-1 | TRBV11-3 | - | ASSPTTAEQF